This TCR beta chain was observed in a study of CD8 T cells in ankylosing spondylitis. Libraries for TCR beta were made by quantitative 5'-RACE with molecular barcodes. Each CDR3 protein is one row after TCRdb ran MiXCR on the 5' RACE reads. Of about 360,000 distinct CDR3 sequences in the sample, approximately 20% were seen once. The ends lost 6 bases at V and 4 bases at J; junction bases unmatched: 12. CDR1 is SGDLS, CDR2 YYNGEE, per germline. The CDR3 is 15 residues long. This clonotype has only a few counts. The TCR comes from a male donor with ankylosing spondylitis or in good health (not recorded which). The specimen was blood, either unsorted or a sorted T cell fraction (not recorded which). This chain uses TRBV9 with TRBJ2-7; 8 bases line up with TRBD1. CDR3 region: CASTLGRGPPYEQYF. The CDR3 coding sequence is TGTGCCAGCACGCTCGGCAGGGGGCCACCATACGAGCAGTACTTC.